Listed below are T cell receptor beta chains from one sample, sequenced in a study of Graves' ophthalmopathy and Graves' hyperthyroidism. One entry per CDR3 protein results from TCRdb running MiXCR on the multiplex PCR reads. The table records 40,000 to 45,000 distinct CDR3 sequences, 52% of them present only once. Input material: peripheral blood. Receptors originate from an adult man with Graves' ophthalmopathy. Both conserved end residues are part of each CDR3. The D gene is left open where the match is weak. Part of the rows lack a size; the others show once, few, many or a class for expanded clones.

D gene	clone size	V gene	J gene	CDR3 protein	CDR3 DNA
TRBD1	.	TRBV29-1	TRBJ2-5	CSVWGAGTGWQETQYF	TGCAGCGTTTGGGGCGCCGGGACAGGGTGGCAAGAGACCCAGTACTTC
TRBD1	.	TRBV6-1	TRBJ2-7	CASSEGQGSSYKQYF	TGTGCCAGCAGTGAAGGACAGGGGAGTTCTTACAAGCAGTACTTC
.	many	TRBV15	TRBJ2-5	CATSSRRQVQETQYF	TGTGCCACCAGCAGCCGCCGACAGGTCCAAGAGACCCAGTACTTC
.	once	TRBV7-2	TRBJ2-3	CASSLWGADTQYF	TGTGCCAGCAGCTTATGGGGGGCAGATACGCAGTATTTT
TRBD1	.	TRBV20-1	TRBJ1-1	CSARTGDTEAFF	TGCAGTGCTAGGACAGGGGACACTGAAGCTTTCTTT
TRBD2	.	TRBV2	TRBJ2-5	CASKLVGGGQETQYF	TGTGCCAGCAAACTTGTCGGGGGAGGGCAAGAGACCCAGTACTTC
.	many	TRBV27	TRBJ2-1	CASSLTRGRYNEQFF	TGTGCCAGCAGTTTGACGCGGGGTAGGTACAATGAGCAGTTCTTC
.	many	TRBV13	TRBJ1-1	CASSPSTEAFF	TGTGCCAGCAGCCCCAGCACTGAAGCTTTCTTT
.	many	TRBV5-1	TRBJ2-7	CASSLAIETYEQYF	TGCGCCAGCAGCTTGGCCATAGAAACCTACGAGCAGTACTTC
TRBD2	once	TRBV4-3	TRBJ2-5	CASSQGTSGGETQYF	TGCGCCAGCAGCCAAGGGACTAGCGGGGGAGAGACCCAGTACTTC
TRBD2	.	TRBV7-2	TRBJ2-2	CASSHTSGRTGELFF	TGTGCCAGCAGCCATACTAGCGGGAGAACCGGGGAGCTGTTTTTT
TRBD2	.	TRBV10-3	TRBJ2-5	CASSESGSSGAGETQYF	TGTGCCAGCAGTGAAAGCGGGAGCTCTGGGGCGGGGGAGACCCAGTACTTC
.	.	TRBV2	TRBJ1-4	CASSARVPNEKLFF	TGTGCCAGCAGTGCCAGGGTACCTAATGAAAAACTGTTTTTT
TRBD1	.	TRBV19	TRBJ2-2	CASSGRDREDTGELFF	TGTGCCAGTAGTGGCCGGGACAGGGAGGACACCGGGGAGCTGTTTTTT
.	medium-sized	TRBV24-1	TRBJ2-1	CATSDFDGYNEQFF	TGTGCCACCAGTGATTTTGACGGGTACAATGAGCAGTTCTTC
.	many	TRBV9	TRBJ2-7	CASSPTGDEQYF	TGTGCCAGCAGCCCCACCGGGGACGAGCAGTACTTC
TRBD1	.	TRBV7-2	TRBJ1-5	CASSTGTGNNQPQHF	TGTGCCAGCTCAACCGGGACAGGGAACAATCAGCCCCAGCATTTT
.	.	TRBV2	TRBJ2-3	CASSEASVRADTQYF	TGTGCCAGCAGCGAGGCCAGCGTGAGGGCAGATACGCAGTATTTT
TRBD2	medium-sized	TRBV10-2	TRBJ2-3	CASRTSGGTDTQYF	TGCGCCAGCAGGACTAGCGGGGGCACAGATACGCAGTATTTT
.	many	TRBV4-2	TRBJ1-6	CASSQDTHSNSPLHF	TGTGCCAGCAGCCAAGATACGCACAGTAATTCACCCCTCCACTTT
TRBD2	many	TRBV12-3/TRBV12-4	TRBJ2-1	CASSPTWTSGNYNEQFF	TGTGCCAGCTCACCTACATGGACTAGCGGAAACTACAATGAGCAGTTCTTC
.	.	TRBV7-2	TRBJ2-1	CASSLDGGPYYNEQFF	TGTGCCAGCAGCTTAGATGGCGGGCCATACTACAATGAGCAGTTCTTC
TRBD1	many	TRBV4-1	TRBJ1-4	CASSQGSSVDRVNEKLFF	TGCGCCAGCAGCCAAGGGTCGTCGGTCGACAGGGTGAACGAAAAACTGTTTTTT
TRBD2	.	TRBV4-2	TRBJ2-1	CASSQVVSGHSYNEQCF	TGTGCCAGCAGCCAAGTAGTTAGCGGGCATTCCTACAATGAGCAGTGCTTC
.	.	TRBV7-8	TRBJ2-3	CASSLTLRDNSTDTQYF	TGTGCCAGCAGCCTAACGTTGCGGGACAATAGCACAGATACGCAGTATTTT
.	.	TRBV19	TRBJ1-2	CASSIVEGYTF	TGTGCCAGTAGTATTGTAGAGGGGTACACCTTC
.	many	TRBV6-5	TRBJ1-4	CASMRTGNEKLFF	TGTGCCAGCATGCGGACGGGAAATGAAAAACTGTTTTTT
.	many	TRBV19	TRBJ2-1	CATRTASSYNEQFF	TGTGCCACCCGGACGGCAAGCTCCTACAATGAGCAGTTCTTC
TRBD1	.	TRBV29-1	TRBJ2-7	CSVWDRGGSGEQYF	TGCAGCGTTTGGGACAGGGGAGGGTCAGGCGAGCAGTACTTC
.	.	TRBV20-1	TRBJ2-1	CRADGNGVNEQFF	TGCAGGGCCGACGGGAACGGGGTAAATGAGCAGTTCTTC
.	.	TRBV7-3	TRBJ2-6	CASSQDRANVLTF	TGCGCCAGCAGCCAGGACCGGGCCAACGTCCTGACTTTC
.	.	TRBV20-1	TRBJ2-5	CSARDEGTQYF	TGCAGTGCTAGAGATGAGGGGACCCAGTACTTC
.	many	TRBV5-1	TRBJ2-7	CASGLGGLYEQYF	TGCGCCAGCGGGCTAGGGGGGCTTTACGAGCAGTACTTC
TRBD2	.	TRBV5-1	TRBJ2-7	CASSFSGNAGEQYF	TGCGCCAGCAGCTTTAGCGGGAATGCCGGGGAGCAGTACTTC
.	many	TRBV10-2	TRBJ2-7	CASSESGGDSSYEQYF	TGCGCCAGCAGTGAGTCGGGGGGGGACAGCTCCTACGAGCAGTACTTC
.	many	TRBV6-2/TRBV6-3	TRBJ1-1	CASSYSGSRTEAFF	TGTGCCAGCAGTTACTCAGGCAGTCGCACTGAAGCTTTCTTT
.	.	TRBV15	TRBJ2-7	CATSRDGDRTYEQYF	TGTGCCACCAGCAGAGATGGGGACCGAACCTACGAGCAGTACTTC
.	medium-sized	TRBV29-1	TRBJ1-1	CSGRSGLNTEAFF	TGCAGCGGCCGGTCCGGATTGAACACTGAAGCTTTCTTT
.	many	TRBV6-1	TRBJ2-7	CASGTSHEQYF	TGTGCCAGCGGGACCAGCCACGAGCAGTACTTC
TRBD1	.	TRBV7-9	TRBJ1-1	CASSLGAGTGVNTEAFF	TGTGCCAGCAGCTTGGGTGCCGGGACAGGGGTTAACACTGAAGCTTTCTTT
TRBD1	.	TRBV20-1	TRBJ2-7	CSALRTGGYEQYF	TGCAGTGCTCTTAGGACAGGGGGCTACGAGCAGTACTTC
TRBD2	many	TRBV6-4	TRBJ2-3	CASSEGLTDTQYF	TGTGCCAGCAGTGAGGGACTAACAGATACGCAGTATTTT
.	few	TRBV28	TRBJ1-4	CASSTTGAPGEKLFF	TGTGCCAGCAGTACAACGGGAGCCCCGGGGGAAAAACTGTTTTTT
TRBD1	once	TRBV6-2/TRBV6-3	TRBJ2-4	CASSSSRDRGAKNIQNF	TGTGCCAGCAGTTCCAGCCGGGACAGGGGTGCCAAAAACATTCAGAACTTC
.	.	TRBV25-1	TRBJ2-2	CASRGRGLANTGELFF	TGTGCCAGCAGGGGGCGGGGTTTGGCGAACACCGGGGAGCTGTTTTTT
TRBD2	many	TRBV5-8	TRBJ2-5	CASSLTSGTQETQYF	TGTGCCAGCAGCTTAACTAGCGGCACCCAAGAGACCCAGTACTTC